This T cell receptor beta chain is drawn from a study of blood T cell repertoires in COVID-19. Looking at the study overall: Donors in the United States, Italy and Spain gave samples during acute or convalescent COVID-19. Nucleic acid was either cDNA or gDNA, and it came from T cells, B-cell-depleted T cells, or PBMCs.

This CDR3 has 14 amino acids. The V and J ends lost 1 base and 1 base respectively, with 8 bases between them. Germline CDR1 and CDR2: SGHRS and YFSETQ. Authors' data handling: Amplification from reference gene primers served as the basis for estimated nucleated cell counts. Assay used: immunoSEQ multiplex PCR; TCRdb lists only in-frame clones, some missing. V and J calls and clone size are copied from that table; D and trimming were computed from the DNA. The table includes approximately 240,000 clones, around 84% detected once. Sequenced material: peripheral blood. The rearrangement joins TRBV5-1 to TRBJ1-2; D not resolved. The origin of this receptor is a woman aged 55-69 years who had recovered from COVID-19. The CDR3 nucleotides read TGCGCCAGCAGCTTGAGCGAAGTTAACTATGGCTACACCTTC. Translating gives CASSLSEVNYGYTF.